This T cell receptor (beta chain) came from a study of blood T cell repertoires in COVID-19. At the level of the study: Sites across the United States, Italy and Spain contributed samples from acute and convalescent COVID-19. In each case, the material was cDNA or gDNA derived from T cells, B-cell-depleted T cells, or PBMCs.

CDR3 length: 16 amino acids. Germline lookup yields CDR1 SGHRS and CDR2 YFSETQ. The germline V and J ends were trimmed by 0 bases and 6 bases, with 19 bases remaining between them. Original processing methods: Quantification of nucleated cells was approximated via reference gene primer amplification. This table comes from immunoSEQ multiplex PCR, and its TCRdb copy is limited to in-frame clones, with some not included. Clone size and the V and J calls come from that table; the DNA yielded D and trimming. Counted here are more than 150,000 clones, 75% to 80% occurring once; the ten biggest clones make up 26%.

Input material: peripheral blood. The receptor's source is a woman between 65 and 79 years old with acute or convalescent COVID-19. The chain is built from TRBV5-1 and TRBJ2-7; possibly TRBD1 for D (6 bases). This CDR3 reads CASSLGLPGQGFEQYF. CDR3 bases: TGCGCCAGCAGCTTGGGTCTACCTGGGCAGGGGTTCGAGCAGTACTTC.